This note documents a single T cell receptor (beta chain) sequence. Antigen: not known. TCRdb's table, derived via immunoSEQ multiplex PCR, lists solely in-frame clones and lacks some. The repertoire has 2,500,000 or so clones, roughly 90% of them found once; the top ten carry around 0.35%. The record originates from a study of shared clonotypes between healthy human individuals. Across the whole study: Per-donor plates numbered three CD4 naive, three CD4 memory, two CD8 naive and one CD8 memory.

General study findings and limits: Naive subsets typically showed greater estimated richness than memory subsets. Blood was the sole source, and tissue repertoires probably differ.

CDR3 length: 16 amino acids. V was cut by 8 bases and J by 1 base, with 23 bases left in between. The germline gives CDR1 SQVTM, CDR2 ANQGSEA. Naive CD4+ cells were CD45RA-selected; the remaining cells were memory. Source material: naive CD4+ T cells from PBMCs. Specified subset: CD45RA+ positively selected. The origin of this receptor is a man between 18 and 35 years old in good health. Some clones in this sample may be carry-over from other donors' samples. V is TRBV29-1 and J is TRBJ1-1; tentative D call: TRBD1 (6 bases). CDR3 nucleotides: TGCAGCTTCTCCCCTTTCGGGGGACACACGAACACTGAAGCTTTCTTT. It yields the protein CSFSPFGGHTNTEAFF. Full variable domain (outside the CDR3, taken from reference TRBV29-1 and TRBJ1-1): SAVISQKPSRDICQRGTSLTIQCQVDSQVTMMFWYRQQPGQSLTLIATANQGSEATYESGFVIDKFPISRPNLTFSTLTVSNMSPEDSSIYLCSFSPFGGHTNTEAFFGQGTRLTVV.